This entry describes one T cell receptor (beta chain). This specimen belongs to a study of blood T cell repertoires in COVID-19. Study at large: COVID-19 samples from acute and convalescent phases originated in the United States, Italy and Spain.

In the authors' workflow: Counts of nucleated cells, estimated from reference gene primer amplification, were obtained. This table comes from immunoSEQ multiplex PCR, and its TCRdb copy is limited to in-frame clones, with some not included. V and J calls plus clone size are reproduced from that table; the DNA served to infer D and trimming. The sample records more than 85,000 clones, roughly 90% being singletons. Trimming pared 6 bases from V and 5 bases from J, leaving 20 bases between. This CDR3 is built from 16 residues. Germline loops: CDR1 MNHEY, CDR2 SVGEGT. This chain connects TRBV6-2 or TRBV6-3 to TRBJ2-1, with D uncertain. The sequence derives from a woman of 80 years or more with acute or convalescent COVID-19. Sequencing was carried out using peripheral blood. The CDR3 DNA sequence: TGTGCCAGCAGCTCCCCGGTGACACTGCTCCACAATGAGCAGTTCTTC. Its translation: CASSSPVTLLHNEQFF.